This record concerns one T cell receptor beta chain sequence. Its antigen is currently unknown. These data come from a study of regulatory T cells in long-lasting Graves disease. Broader study findings: Newly diagnosed patients had higher TCR diversity than persistent Graves' patients did.

Construction of the TCR beta libraries employed iRepertoire HTBI primers in conjunction with Arm-PCR of CDR3 regions. From the multiplex PCR reads, TCRdb called clonotypes with MiXCR, one entry per CDR3 protein. The data hold 200,000 to 250,000 distinct CDR3 sequences, with approximately 19% observed a single time. This sample's time point: newly diagnosed GD, antithyroid drugs for less than 3 months. The authors made the TCR library using RNA they extracted from PBMCs. Clinicians diagnosed Graves' disease using American Thyroid Association guidelines. The germline V gene encodes CDR1 LNHDA and CDR2 SQIVND (reference sequence). The CDR3 is made up of 17 amino acids. J was trimmed by 5 bases and V by 10 bases; bases with no gene match: 17. This sample was also put to use in a study of T cells in Graves' hyperthyroidism and ophthalmopathy.

The source material was peripheral blood mononuclear cells (PBMCs), sampled at new diagnosis, from a patient treated with antithyroid drugs. This chain links TRBV19 with TRBJ2-2; 9 bases match TRBD2. The receptor comes from a woman in her 30s with Graves disease. The CDR3 loop is CATPSRRREGSTGELFF. The CDR3 bases are TGTGCCACGCCTAGCCGGAGGCGGGAGGGTAGTACCGGGGAGCTGTTTTTT.